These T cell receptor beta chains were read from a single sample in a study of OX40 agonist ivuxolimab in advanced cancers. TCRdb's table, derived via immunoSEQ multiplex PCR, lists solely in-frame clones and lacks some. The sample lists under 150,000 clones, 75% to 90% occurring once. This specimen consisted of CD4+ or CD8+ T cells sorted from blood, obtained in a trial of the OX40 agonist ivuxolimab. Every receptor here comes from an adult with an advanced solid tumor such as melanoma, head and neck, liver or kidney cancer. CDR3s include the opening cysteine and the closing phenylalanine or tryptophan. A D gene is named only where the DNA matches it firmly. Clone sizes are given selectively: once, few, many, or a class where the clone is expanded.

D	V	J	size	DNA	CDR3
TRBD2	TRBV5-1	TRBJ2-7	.	TGCGCCAGCAGCTTGGAGTGGGGGGGAAAGGAGCCCTACGAGCAGTACTTC	CASSLEWGGKEPYEQYF
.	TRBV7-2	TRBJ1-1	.	TGTGCCAGCACCACGACCCGGATGAACACTGAAGCTTTCTTT	CASTTTRMNTEAFF
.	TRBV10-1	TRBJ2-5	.	TGCGCCAGCAGTGAGTCCGAGGGAACTCGGGAGACCCAGTACTTC	CASSESEGTRETQYF
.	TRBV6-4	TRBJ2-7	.	TGTGCCAGCAGTGACGGCTACGAGCAGTACTTC	CASSDGYEQYF
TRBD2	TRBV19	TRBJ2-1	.	TGTGCCAGTAGTGGTGTGGGGACTAGCGGGGTGAGCTCCTACAATGAGCAGTTCTTC	CASSGVGTSGVSSYNEQFF
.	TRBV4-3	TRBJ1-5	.	TGCGCCAGCAGCCCCCAGTGGGGGGGAGTGGAGCCCCAGCATTTT	CASSPQWGGVEPQHF
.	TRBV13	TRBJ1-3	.	TGTGCCAGCAGCATAGATGGACACACTATTGGAAACACCATATATTTT	CASSIDGHTIGNTIYF
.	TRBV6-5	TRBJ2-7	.	TGTGCCAGCCCAGACAGGAGCACCTACGAGCAGTACTTC	CASPDRSTYEQYF
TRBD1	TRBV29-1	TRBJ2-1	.	TGCAGCTTCCAGGGGGTCTCCTACAATGAGCAGTTCTTC	CSFQGVSYNEQFF
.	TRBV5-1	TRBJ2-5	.	TGCGCCAGCAGCTTGGGCCAGGGGAGTAAGCAAGAGACCCAGTACTTC	CASSLGQGSKQETQYF
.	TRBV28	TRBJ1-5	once	TGTGCCAGCAGCTTCGGACAGCCTAAACAGCCCCAGCATTTT	CASSFGQPKQPQHF
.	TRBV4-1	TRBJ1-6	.	TGCGCCAGCAGCCAAGAGGCACTGGGGAAATCACCCCTCCACTTT	CASSQEALGKSPLHF
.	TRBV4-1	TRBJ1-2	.	TGCGCCAGCAGCCAGCTTACCCGGGGTGGTGGCTACACCTTC	CASSQLTRGGGYTF
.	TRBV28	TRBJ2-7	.	TGTGCCAGCAGTGTGGGCTCCTACGAGCAGTACTTC	CASSVGSYEQYF
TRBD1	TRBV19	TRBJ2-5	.	TGTGCCACCAGACAGGGCCAAGAGACCCAGTACTTC	CATRQGQETQYF
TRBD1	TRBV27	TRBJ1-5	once	TGTGCCAGCAGTGCCTGGGGACAGGGGGCACAAAGCAATCAGCCCCAGCATTTT	CASSAWGQGAQSNQPQHF
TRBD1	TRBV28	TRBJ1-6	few	TGTGCCAGCAGCGAGGGGACAGGGCGGTCACCCCTCCACTTT	CASSEGTGRSPLHF
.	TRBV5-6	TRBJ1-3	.	TGTGCCAGCAGCTTTGGAGGTCACTCTGGAAACACCATATATTTT	CASSFGGHSGNTIYF
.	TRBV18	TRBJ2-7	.	TGTGCCAGCTCACCCCGGGGTAACCAGGGCTACGAGCAGTACTTC	CASSPRGNQGYEQYF
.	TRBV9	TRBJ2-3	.	TGTGCCAGCAGCGTAGGCCCTAGCCCCCCGGATACGCAGTATTTT	CASSVGPSPPDTQYF
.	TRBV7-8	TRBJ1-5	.	TGTGCCAGCAGCTTACTCGACAGGCATCAGCCCCAGCATTTT	CASSLLDRHQPQHF
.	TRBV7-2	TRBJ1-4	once	TGTGCCAGCAGCTTAGCTCCAACTAATGAAAAACTGTTTTTT	CASSLAPTNEKLFF
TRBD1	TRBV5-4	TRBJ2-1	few	TGTGCCAGCAGCTTGGCCCGACAGGGACGGAATGAGCAGTTCTTC	CASSLARQGRNEQFF
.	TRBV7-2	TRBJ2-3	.	TGTGCCAGCAGCGCGGGCCTTATAGTTACGCAGTATTTT	CASSAGLIVTQYF
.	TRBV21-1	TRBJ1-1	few	TGTGCCAGCAGCAGTCATAATGGGACTGAAGCTTTCTTT	CASSSHNGTEAFF
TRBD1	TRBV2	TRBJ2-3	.	TGTGCCAGCAGTGAAGGACAGGGGGCTGGAGATACGCAGTATTTT	CASSEGQGAGDTQYF
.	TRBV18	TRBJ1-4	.	TGTGCCAGCTCACCAGTCCTTATAGGGACTAATGAAAAACTGTTTTTT	CASSPVLIGTNEKLFF
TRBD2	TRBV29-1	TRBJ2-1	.	TGCAGCGTCCGACTAGCGGGGTACAATGAGCAGTTCTTC	CSVRLAGYNEQFF
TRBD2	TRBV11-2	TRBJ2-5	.	TGTGCCAGCAGCCTACTAGCGGGGGGGCGGCTTACCCAAGAGACCCAGTACTTC	CASSLLAGGRLTQETQYF
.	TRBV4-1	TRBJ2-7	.	TGCGCCAGCAGCCAAGGCACTATACAGCAAGGCGGGCAGTACTTC	CASSQGTIQQGGQYF
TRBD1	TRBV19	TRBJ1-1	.	TGTGCCAGTGTAAGCACAGGGGCGGCTGAAGCTTTCTTT	CASVSTGAAEAFF
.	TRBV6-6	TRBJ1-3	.	TGTGCCAGCAGCCAGGGGACGACTGGAAACACCATATATTTT	CASSQGTTGNTIYF
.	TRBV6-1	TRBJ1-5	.	TGTGCCAGCAGGGTAGGAAGTCAGCCCCAGCATTTT	CASRVGSQPQHF
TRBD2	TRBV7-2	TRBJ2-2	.	TGTGCCAGCAGCTTAGGTGGCAGCGGGGTTACTACCGGGGAGCTGTTTTTT	CASSLGGSGVTTGELFF
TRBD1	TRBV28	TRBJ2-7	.	TGTGCCAGCACCCCTCTGGGACAGGGGTCCTACGAGCAGTACTTC	CASTPLGQGSYEQYF
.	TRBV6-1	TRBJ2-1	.	TGTGCCAGCAGTGAAGCTAGGACAGTCAATGAGCAGTTCTTC	CASSEARTVNEQFF
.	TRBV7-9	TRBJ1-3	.	TGTGCCAGCAGCTTTCCCTCTGGAAACACCATATATTTT	CASSFPSGNTIYF
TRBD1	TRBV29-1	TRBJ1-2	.	TGCAGCGCCCCTTTGAGGGGGACAGACGGTGGCTACACCTTC	CSAPLRGTDGGYTF
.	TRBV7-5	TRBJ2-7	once	TGTGCCAGAAGCTTAGAGGGGGGCGGGACAGGGAACGGATACGAGCAGTACTTC	CARSLEGGGTGNGYEQYF
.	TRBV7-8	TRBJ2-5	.	TGTGCCAGCAGCTTAGTGACAGGCTGGGTAGAGGAAGAGACCCAGTACTTC	CASSLVTGWVEEETQYF
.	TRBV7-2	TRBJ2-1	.	TGTGCCAGCAGCATAGGGCTATCACGCAATGAGCAGTTCTTC	CASSIGLSRNEQFF
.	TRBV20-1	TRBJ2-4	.	TGCAGTGCTAGGGACCACCCCATTCAGTACTTC	CSARDHPIQYF
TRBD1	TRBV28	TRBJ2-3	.	TGTGCCAGCGGAACTCAACAGGGGGGCACAGATACGCAGTATTTT	CASGTQQGGTDTQYF
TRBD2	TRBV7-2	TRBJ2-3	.	TGTGCCAGCAGCTTAACCCGGGGCGCTAGCGGGGATACGCAGTATTTT	CASSLTRGASGDTQYF
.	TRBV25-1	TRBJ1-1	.	TGTGCCAGCAGTGAGAATGTTTGGACTGAAGCTTTCTTT	CASSENVWTEAFF
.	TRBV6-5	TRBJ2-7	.	TGTGCCAGCAGCTGGGATTACGAGCAGTACTTC	CASSWDYEQYF
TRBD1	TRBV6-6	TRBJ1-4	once	TGTGCCAGCAGAGACCAGGGGGCAGCTAATGAAAAACTGTTTTTT	CASRDQGAANEKLFF
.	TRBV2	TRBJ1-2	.	TGTGCCAGCAGGCAGGGACTCTATGGCTACACCTTC	CASRQGLYGYTF
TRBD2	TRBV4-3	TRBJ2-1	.	TGCGCCAGCAGCCAAGATGGGCTAGCGGGGGCCGGGTACAATGAGCAGTTCTTC	CASSQDGLAGAGYNEQFF
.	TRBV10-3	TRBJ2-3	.	TGTGCCGTCTCGTGGGCTTCCGGGGATACGCAGTATTTT	CAVSWASGDTQYF
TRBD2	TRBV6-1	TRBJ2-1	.	TGTGCCAGCAGACCCGGGACTAACCCTCGGGGGGAGCAGTTCTTC	CASRPGTNPRGEQFF
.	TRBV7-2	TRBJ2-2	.	TGTGCCAGCAGCTTAGGAATGGCAGGGGCGGCCGGGGAGCTGTTTTTT	CASSLGMAGAAGELFF
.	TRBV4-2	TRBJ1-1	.	TGTGCCAGCAGCCAAGAGAAGATAAAGGGAAGGAACACTGAAGCTTTCTTT	CASSQEKIKGRNTEAFF
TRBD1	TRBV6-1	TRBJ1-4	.	TGTGCCAGCAGTCCCCCAGGGGGTCCTCATGAAAAACTGTTTTTT	CASSPPGGPHEKLFF
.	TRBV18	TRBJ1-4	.	TGTGCCAGCTCACCGGGGCAGATTAATGAAAAACTGTTTTTT	CASSPGQINEKLFF
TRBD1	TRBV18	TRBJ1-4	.	TGTGCCAGCTCACCACTAAATTGGCGCGGGACAGGGAACAATGAAAAACTGTTTTTT	CASSPLNWRGTGNNEKLFF
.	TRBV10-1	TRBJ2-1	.	TGCGCCAGCAGTGAGTCTCAGCACCTGGGATCCTACAATGAGCAGTTCTTC	CASSESQHLGSYNEQFF
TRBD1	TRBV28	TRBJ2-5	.	TGTGCCACACAGGGGGTTGGGGAGACCCAGTACTTC	CATQGVGETQYF
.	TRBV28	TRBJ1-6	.	TGTGCCAGCTCCGACAGGCGAGATAATTCACCCCTCCACTTT	CASSDRRDNSPLHF